This T cell receptor beta chain appears in the sequencing data of a study of shared clonotypes between healthy human individuals. A remark on this clone: Its antigen is undetermined.

The study drew its donors from healthy HIV-negative adults without recent acute infections or vaccinations. Trimming removed 4 bases from V and 9 bases from J, with 10 bases in between. Germline V CDR1 and CDR2: MDHEN, SYDVKM. The CDR3 is 12 residues long. Assay: immunoSEQ multiplex PCR; the TCRdb copy retains only in-frame clones and omits some. This sample has 550,000 to 850,000 clones; 72% occur once, and the top ten carry under 2%. Study conclusions and caveats: The researchers took only blood, and tissue repertoires probably look different. Naive subsets typically showed greater estimated richness than memory subsets.

The genes are TRBV28 and TRBJ2-1, with unresolved D. The source of this sequence is a woman aged 25 to 39 in good health. Sequencing was carried out using memory CD4+ T cells sorted from blood. Described subset: CD45RA-negative fraction. CDR3 nucleotides: TGTGCCAGCAGTTGGCAGCCCCCTGAGCAGTTCTTC. Translation: CASSWQPPEQFF.